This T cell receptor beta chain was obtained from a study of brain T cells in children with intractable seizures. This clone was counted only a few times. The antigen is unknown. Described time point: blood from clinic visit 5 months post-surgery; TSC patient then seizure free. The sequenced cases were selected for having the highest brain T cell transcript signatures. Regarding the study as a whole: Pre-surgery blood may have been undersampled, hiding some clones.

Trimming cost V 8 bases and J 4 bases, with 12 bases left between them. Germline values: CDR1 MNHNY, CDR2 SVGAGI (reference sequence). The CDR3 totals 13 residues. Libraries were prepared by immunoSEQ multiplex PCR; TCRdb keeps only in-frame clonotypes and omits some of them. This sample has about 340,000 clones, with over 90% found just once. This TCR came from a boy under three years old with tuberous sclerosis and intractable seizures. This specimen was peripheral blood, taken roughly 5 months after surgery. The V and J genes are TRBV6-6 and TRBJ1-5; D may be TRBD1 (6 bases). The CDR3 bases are TGTGCCAGCCGCCTAGACAGGAATCAGCCCCAGCATTTT. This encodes CASRLDRNQPQHF.